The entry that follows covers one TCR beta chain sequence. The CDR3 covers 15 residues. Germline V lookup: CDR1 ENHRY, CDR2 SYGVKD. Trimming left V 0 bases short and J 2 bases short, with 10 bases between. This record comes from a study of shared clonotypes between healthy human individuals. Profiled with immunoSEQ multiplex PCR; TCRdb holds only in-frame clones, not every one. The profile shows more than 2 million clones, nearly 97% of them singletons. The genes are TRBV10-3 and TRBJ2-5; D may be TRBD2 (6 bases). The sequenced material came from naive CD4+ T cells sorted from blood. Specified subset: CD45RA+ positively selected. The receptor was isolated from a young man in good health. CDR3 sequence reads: CAISESRGFQETQYF. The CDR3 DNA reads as TGTGCCATCAGTGAGTCTCGGGGGTTTCAAGAGACCCAGTACTTC.